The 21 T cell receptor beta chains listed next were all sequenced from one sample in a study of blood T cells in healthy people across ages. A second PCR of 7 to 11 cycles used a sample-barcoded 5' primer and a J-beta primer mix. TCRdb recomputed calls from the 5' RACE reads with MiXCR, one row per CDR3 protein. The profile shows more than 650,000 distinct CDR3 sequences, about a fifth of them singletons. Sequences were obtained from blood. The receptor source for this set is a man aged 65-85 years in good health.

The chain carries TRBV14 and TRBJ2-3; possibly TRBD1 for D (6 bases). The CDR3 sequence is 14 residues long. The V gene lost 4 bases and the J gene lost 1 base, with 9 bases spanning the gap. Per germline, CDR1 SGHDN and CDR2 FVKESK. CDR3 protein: CASSRQARTDTQYF. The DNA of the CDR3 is TGTGCCAGCAGCCGACAGGCGCGCACAGATACGCAGTATTTT. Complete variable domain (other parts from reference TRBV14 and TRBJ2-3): EAGVTQFPSHSVIEKGQTVTLRCDPISGHDNLYWYRRVMGKEIKFLLHFVKESKQDESGMPNNRFLAERTGGTYSTLKVQPAELEDSGVYFCASSRQARTDTQYFGPGTRLTVL.

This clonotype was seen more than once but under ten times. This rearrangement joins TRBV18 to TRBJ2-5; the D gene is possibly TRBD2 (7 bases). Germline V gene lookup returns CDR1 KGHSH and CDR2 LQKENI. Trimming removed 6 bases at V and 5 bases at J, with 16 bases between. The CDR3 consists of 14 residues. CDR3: CASSVGGGQETQYF. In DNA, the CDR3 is TGTGCCAGCTCCGTTGGCGGGGGCCAGGAGACCCAGTACTTC.

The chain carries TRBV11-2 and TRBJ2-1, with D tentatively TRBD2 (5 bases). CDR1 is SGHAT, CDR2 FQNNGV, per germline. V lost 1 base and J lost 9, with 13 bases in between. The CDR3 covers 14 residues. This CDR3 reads CASSLVGEFGEQFF. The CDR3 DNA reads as TGTGCCAGCAGCTTAGTTGGGGAGTTTGGTGAGCAGTTCTTC.

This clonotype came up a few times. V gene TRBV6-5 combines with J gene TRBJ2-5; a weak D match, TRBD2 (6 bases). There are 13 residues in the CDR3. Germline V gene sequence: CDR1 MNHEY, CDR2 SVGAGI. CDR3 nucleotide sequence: TGTCCCGGGCCAGCGGGCTTCCAAGAGACCCAGTACTTC. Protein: CPGPAGFQETQYF.

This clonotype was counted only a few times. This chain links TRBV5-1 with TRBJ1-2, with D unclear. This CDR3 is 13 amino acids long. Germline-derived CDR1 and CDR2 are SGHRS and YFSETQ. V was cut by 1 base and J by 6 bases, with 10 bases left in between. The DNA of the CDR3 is TGCGCCAGCAGCTTGTCGGGGTCTGATGGCTACACCTTC. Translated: CASSLSGSDGYTF. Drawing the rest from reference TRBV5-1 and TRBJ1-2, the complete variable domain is KAGVTQTPRYLIKTRGQQVTLSCSPISGHRSVSWYQQTPGQGLQFLFEYFSETQRNKGNFPGRFSGRQFSNSRSEMNVSTLELGDSALYLCASSLSGSDGYTFGSGTRLTVV.

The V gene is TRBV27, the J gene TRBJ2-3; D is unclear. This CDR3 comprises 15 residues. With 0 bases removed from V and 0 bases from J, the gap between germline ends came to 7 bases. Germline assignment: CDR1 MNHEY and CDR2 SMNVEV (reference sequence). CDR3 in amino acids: CASSLSDPSTDTQYF. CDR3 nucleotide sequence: TGTGCCAGCAGTTTATCGGATCCTAGCACAGATACGCAGTATTTT.

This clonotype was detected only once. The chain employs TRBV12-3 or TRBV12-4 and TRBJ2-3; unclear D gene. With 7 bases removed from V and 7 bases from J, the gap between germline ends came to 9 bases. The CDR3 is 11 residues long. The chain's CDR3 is CASTETYTQYF. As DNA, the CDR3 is TGTGCCAGCACCGAGACTTATACGCAGTATTTT.

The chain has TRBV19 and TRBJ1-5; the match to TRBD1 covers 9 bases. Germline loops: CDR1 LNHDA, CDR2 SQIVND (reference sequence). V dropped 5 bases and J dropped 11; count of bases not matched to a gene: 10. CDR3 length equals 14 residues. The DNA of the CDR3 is TGTGCCAGTAGTTCTCGACAGGGGGGGACGGCCCAGCATTTT. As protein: CASSSRQGGTAQHF.

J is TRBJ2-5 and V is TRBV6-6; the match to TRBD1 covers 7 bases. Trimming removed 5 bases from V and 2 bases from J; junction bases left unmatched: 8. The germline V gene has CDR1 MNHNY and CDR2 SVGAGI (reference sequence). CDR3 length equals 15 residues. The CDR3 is CASSDPTGPQETQYF. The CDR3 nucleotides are TGTGCCAGCAGTGACCCGACAGGGCCACAAGAGACCCAGTACTTC.

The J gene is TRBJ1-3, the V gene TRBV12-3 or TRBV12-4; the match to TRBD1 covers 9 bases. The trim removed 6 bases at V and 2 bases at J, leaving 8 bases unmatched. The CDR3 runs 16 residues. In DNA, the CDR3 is TGTGCCAGCAGCCTTATAACAGGGGGCACTGGAAACACCATATATTTT. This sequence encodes CASSLITGGTGNTIYF.

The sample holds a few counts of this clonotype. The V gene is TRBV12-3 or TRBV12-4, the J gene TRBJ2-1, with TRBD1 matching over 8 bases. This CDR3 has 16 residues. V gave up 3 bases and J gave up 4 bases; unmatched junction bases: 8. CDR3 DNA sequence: TGTGCCAGCAGTTTGGCCACAGGGGGAGGATACAATGAGCAGTTCTTC. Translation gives CASSLATGGGYNEQFF.

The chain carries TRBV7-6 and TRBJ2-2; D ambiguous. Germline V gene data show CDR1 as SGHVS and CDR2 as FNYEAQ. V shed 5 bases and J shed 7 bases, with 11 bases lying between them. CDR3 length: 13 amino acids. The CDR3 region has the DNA TGTGCCAGCAGCCTTGGCGAGGACGGGGAGCTGTTTTTT. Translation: CASSLGEDGELFF.

This CDR3 reads CASRLLSFYNEQFF. In nucleotides, the CDR3 is TGTGCCAGCCGACTCTTGAGCTTCTACAATGAGCAGTTCTTC. The chain has TRBV2 and TRBJ2-1; D is unresolved. The CDR3 length is 14 residues. The germline V gene encodes CDR1 SNHLY and CDR2 FYNNEI. V shed 8 bases and J shed 3 bases, with 14 bases lying between them.

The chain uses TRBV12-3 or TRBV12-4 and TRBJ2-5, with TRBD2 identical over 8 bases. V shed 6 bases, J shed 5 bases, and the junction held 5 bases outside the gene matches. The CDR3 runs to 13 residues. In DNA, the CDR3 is TGTGCCAGCAGACTTAGCGGGACCGAGACCCAGTACTTC. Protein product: CASRLSGTETQYF.

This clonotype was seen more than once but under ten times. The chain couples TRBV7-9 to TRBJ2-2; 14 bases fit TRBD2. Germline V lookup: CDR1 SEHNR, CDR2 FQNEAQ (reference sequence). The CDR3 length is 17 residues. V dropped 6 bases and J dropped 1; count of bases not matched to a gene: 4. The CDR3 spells CASRPGLAGVNTGELFF. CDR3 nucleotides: TGTGCCAGCAGACCGGGACTAGCGGGGGTGAACACCGGGGAGCTGTTTTTT. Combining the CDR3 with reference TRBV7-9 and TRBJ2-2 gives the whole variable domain DTGVSQNPRHKITKRGQNVTFRCDPISEHNRLYWYRQTLGQGPEFLTYFQNEAQLEKSRLLSDRFSAERPKGSFSTLEIQRTEQGDSAMYLCASRPGLAGVNTGELFFGEGSRLTVL.

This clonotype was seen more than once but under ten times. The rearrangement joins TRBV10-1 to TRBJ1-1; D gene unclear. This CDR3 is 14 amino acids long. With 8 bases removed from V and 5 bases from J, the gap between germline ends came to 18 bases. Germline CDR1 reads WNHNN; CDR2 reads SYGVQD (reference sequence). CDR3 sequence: CASSAASAGTEAFF. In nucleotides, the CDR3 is TGCGCCAGCTCCGCGGCATCCGCGGGGACTGAAGCTTTCTTT.

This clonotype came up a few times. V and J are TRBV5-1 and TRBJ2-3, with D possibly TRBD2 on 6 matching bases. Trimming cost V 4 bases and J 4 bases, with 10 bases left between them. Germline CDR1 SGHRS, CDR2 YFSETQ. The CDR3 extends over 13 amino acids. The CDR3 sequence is CASSKGLADTQYF. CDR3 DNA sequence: TGCGCCAGCAGCAAGGGACTCGCAGATACGCAGTATTTT.

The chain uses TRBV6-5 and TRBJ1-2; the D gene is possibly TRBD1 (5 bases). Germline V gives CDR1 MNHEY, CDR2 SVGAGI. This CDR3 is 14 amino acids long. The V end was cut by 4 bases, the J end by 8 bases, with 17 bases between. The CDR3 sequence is CASSSLGGMRGYTF. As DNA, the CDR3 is TGTGCCAGCAGTTCCCTGGGGGGAATGAGAGGCTACACCTTC.

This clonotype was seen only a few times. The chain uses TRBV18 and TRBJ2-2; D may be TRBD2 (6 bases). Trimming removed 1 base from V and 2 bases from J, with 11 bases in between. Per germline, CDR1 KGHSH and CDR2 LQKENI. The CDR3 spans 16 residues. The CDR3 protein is CASSPRRRGNTGELFF. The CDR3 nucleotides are TGTGCCAGCTCACCACGAAGGCGGGGCAACACCGGGGAGCTGTTTTTT.

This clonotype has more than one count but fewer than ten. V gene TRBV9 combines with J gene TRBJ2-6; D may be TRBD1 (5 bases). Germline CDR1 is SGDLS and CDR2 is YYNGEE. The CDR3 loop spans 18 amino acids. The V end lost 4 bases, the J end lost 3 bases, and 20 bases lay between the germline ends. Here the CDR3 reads CASSPHSPGLGGANVLTF. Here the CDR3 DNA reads TGTGCCAGCAGCCCCCATTCCCCAGGGTTAGGTGGGGCCAACGTCCTGACTTTC. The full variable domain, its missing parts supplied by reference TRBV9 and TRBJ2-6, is DSGVTQTPKHLITATGQRVTLRCSPRSGDLSVYWYQQSLDQGLQFLIQYYNGEERAKGNILERFSAQQFPDLHSELNLSSLELGDSALYFCASSPHSPGLGGANVLTFGAGSRLTVL.

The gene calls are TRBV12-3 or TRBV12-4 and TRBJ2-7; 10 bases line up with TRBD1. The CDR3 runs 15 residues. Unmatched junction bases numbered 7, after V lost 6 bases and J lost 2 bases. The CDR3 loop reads CASRKDRGLAYEQYF. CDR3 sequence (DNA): TGTGCCAGCAGAAAAGACAGGGGGCTTGCCTACGAGCAGTACTTC.